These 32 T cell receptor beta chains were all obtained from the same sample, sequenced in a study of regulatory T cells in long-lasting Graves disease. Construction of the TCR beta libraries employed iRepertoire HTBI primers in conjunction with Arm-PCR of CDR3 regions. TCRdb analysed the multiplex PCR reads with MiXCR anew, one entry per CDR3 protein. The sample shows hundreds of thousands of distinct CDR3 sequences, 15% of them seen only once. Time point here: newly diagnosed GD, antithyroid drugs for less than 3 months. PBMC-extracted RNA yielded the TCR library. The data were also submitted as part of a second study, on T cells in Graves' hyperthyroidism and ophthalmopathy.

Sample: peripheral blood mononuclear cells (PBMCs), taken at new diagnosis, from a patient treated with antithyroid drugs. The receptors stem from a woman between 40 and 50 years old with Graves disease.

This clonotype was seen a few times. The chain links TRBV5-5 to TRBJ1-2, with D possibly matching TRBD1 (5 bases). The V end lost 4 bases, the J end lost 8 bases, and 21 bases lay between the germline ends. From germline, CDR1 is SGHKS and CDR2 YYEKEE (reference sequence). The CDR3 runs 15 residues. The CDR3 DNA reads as TGTGCCAGCAGCCTAACGGGACTGCCGAGGAGGGGCTACACCTTC. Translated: CASSLTGLPRRGYTF.

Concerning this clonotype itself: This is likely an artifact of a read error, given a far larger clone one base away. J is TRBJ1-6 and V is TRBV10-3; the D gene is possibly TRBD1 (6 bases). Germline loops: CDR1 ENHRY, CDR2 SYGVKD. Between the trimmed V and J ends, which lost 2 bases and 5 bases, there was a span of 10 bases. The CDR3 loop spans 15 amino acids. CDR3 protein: CAISEKQGDNSPLHF. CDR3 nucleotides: TGTGCCATCAGTGAGAAACAGGGAGATAATTCACCCCTCCACTTT.

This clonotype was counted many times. The CDR3 loop is CASSQGTDWTSGRAGYNEQFF. The DNA of the CDR3 is TGTGCCAGCAGCCAAGGGACAGACTGGACTAGCGGGAGGGCCGGGTACAATGAGCAGTTCTTC. The rearrangement links TRBV7-2 to TRBJ2-1, with 15 bases matching TRBD2. Germline CDR1 is SGHTA and CDR2 is FQGNSA. Trimming took 5 bases from V and 4 from J; bases not matched to a gene: 18. The CDR3 spans 21 residues.

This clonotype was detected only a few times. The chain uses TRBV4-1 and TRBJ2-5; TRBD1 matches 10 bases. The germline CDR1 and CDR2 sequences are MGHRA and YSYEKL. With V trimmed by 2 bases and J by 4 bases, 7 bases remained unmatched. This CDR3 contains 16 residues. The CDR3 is CASSQHGTGDGETQYF. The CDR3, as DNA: TGCGCCAGCAGCCAACACGGGACAGGGGACGGAGAGACCCAGTACTTC.

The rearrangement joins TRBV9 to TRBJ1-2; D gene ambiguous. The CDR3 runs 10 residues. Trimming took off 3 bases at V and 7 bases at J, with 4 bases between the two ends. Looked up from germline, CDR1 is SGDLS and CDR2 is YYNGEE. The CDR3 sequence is CASSGSGYTF. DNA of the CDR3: TGTGCCAGCAGCGGTAGTGGCTACACCTTC.

The CDR3 reads CASSYSIVSYEQYF. As DNA, the CDR3 is TGTGCCAGCAGTTACTCGATAGTCTCCTACGAGCAGTACTTC. The V call is TRBV6-2 or TRBV6-3, the J call TRBJ2-7; D unresolved. V lost 0 bases, J lost 0 bases, and 6 bases lay in between. CDR1 MNHEY and CDR2 SVGEGT come from the germline V gene. CDR3 size: 14 residues.

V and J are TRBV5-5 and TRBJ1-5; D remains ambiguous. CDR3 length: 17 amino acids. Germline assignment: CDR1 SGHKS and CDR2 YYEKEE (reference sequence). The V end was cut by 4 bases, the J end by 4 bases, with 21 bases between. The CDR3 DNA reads TGTGCCAGCAGCCTCCTGTGGCGCCCCCCCATAAATCAGCCCCAGCATTTT. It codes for CASSLLWRPPINQPQHF.

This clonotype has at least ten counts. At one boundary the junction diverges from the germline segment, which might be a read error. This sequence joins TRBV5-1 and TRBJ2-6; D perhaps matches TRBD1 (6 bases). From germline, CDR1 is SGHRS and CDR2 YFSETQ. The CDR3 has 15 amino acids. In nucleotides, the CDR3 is TGTGCCAGCAGTTTAGGGGGCTCTGGGGCCAACGTCCTGACTTTC. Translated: CASSLGGSGANVLTF.

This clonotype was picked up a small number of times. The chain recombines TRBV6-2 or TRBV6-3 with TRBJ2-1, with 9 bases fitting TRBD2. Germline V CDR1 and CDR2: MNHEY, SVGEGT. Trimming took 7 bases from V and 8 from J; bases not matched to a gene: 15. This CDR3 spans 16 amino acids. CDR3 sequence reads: CASTDRGGRAVDEQFF. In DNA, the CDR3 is TGTGCCAGCACCGACCGGGGCGGGAGGGCCGTGGATGAGCAGTTCTTC.

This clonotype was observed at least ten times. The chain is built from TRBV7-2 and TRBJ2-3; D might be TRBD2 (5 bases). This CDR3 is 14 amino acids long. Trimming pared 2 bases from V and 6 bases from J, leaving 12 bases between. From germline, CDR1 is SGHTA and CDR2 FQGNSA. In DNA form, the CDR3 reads TGTGCCAGCAGCTTAAACAGCGGTCCCGATACGCAGTATTTT. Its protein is CASSLNSGPDTQYF.

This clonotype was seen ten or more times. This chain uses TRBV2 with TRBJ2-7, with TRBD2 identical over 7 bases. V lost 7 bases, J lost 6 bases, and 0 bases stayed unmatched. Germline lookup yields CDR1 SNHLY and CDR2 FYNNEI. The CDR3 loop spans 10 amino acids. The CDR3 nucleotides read TGTGCCAGCACGGGGGGCGAGCAGTACTTC. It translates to CASTGGEQYF. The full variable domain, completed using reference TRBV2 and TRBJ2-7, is EPEVTQTPSHQVTQMGQEVILRCVPISNHLYFYWYRQILGQKVEFLVSFYNNEISEKSEIFDDQFSVERPDGSNFTLKIRSTKLEDSAMYFCASTGGEQYFGPGTRLTVT.

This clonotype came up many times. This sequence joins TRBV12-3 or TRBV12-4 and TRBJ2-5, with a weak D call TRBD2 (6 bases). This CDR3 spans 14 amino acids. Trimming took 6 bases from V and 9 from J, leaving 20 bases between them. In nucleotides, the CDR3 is TGTGCCAGCAGACCCGGCGGGACCTTAATTTCCCAGTACTTC. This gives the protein CASRPGGTLISQYF.

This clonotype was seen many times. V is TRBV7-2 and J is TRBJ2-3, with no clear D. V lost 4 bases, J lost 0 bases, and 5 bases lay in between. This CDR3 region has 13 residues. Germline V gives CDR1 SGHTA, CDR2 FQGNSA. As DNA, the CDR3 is TGTGCCAGCAGCTCCTTTAGCACAGATACGCAGTATTTT. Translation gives CASSSFSTDTQYF. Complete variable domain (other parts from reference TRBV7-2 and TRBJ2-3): GAGVSQSPSNKVTEKGKDVELRCDPISGHTALYWYRQSLGQGLEFLIYFQGNSAPDKSGLPSDRFSAERTGGSVSTLTIQRTQQEDSAVYLCASSSFSTDTQYFGPGTRLTVL.

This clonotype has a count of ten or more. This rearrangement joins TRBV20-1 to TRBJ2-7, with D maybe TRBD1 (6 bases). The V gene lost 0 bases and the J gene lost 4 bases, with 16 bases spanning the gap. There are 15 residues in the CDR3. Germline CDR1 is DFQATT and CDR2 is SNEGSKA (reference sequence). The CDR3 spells CSARDPQGIPYEQYF. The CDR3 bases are TGCAGTGCTAGAGATCCCCAGGGGATTCCGTACGAGCAGTACTTC.

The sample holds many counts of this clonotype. The CDR3 loop is CAWTPGQGADNEQFF. CDR3 bases: TGTGCCTGGACCCCCGGCCAGGGGGCCGACAATGAGCAGTTCTTC. J is TRBJ2-1 and V is TRBV30, with 8 bases identical to TRBD1. The germline gives CDR1 GTSNPN, CDR2 SVGIG (reference sequence). V dropped 4 bases and J dropped 5; count of bases not matched to a gene: 10. The CDR3 length is 15 residues.

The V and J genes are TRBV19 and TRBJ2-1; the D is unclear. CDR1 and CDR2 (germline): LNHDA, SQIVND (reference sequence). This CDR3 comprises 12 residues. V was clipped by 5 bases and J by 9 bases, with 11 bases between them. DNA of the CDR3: TGTGCCAGTAGTGCGGCCCATAGTGAGCAGTTCTTC. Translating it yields CASSAAHSEQFF.

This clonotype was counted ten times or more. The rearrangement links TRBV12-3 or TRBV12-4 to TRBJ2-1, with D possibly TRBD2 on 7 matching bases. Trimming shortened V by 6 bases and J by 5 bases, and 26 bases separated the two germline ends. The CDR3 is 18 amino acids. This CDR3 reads CASSLGGGTLLVHNEQFF. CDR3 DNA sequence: TGTGCCAGCAGCCTAGGGGGGGGGACGCTCCTTGTCCACAATGAGCAGTTCTTC.

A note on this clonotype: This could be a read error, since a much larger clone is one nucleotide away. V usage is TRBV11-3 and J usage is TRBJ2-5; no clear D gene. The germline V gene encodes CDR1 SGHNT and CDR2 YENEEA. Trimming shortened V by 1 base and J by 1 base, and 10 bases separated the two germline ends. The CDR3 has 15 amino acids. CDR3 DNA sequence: TGTGCCAGCAGCTTAGGGGGATTCTTCCAAGAGACCCAGTACTTC. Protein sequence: CASSLGGFFQETQYF.

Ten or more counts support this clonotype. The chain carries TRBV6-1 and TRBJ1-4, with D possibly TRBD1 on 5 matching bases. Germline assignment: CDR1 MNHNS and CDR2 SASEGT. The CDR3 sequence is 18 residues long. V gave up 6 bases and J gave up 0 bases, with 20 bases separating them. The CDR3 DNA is TGTGCCAGCAGCCCCAACGGGGGAAACCTAGCAACTAATGAAAAACTGTTTTTT. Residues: CASSPNGGNLATNEKLFF.

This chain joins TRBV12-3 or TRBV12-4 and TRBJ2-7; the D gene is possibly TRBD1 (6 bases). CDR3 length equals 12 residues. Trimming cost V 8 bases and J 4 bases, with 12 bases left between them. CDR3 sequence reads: CASSTDRYEQYF. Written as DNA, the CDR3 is TGTGCCAGCTCAACAGACAGGTACGAGCAGTACTTC.

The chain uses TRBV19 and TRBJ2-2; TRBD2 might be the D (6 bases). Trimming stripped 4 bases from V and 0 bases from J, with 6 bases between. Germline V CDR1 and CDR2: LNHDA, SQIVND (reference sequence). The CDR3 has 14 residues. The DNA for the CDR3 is TGTGCCAGTAGTAGCGGGGCGAACACCGGGGAGCTGTTTTTT. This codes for CASSSGANTGELFF.

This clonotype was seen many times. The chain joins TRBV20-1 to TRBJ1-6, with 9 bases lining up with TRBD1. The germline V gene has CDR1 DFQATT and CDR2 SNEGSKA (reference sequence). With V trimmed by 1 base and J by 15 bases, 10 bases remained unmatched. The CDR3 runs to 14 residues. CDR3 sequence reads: CSARAGTGTEVLHF. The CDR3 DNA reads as TGCAGTGCTAGAGCCGGGACAGGGACGGAAGTCCTCCACTTT.

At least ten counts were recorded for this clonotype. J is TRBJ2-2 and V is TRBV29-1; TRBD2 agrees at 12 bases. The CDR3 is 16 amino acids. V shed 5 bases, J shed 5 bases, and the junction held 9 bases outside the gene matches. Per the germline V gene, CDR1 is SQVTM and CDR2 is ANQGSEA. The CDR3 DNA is TGCAGCGTTACCGGACTAGCGGGAACGGAAACCGGGGAGCTGTTTTTT. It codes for CSVTGLAGTETGELFF.

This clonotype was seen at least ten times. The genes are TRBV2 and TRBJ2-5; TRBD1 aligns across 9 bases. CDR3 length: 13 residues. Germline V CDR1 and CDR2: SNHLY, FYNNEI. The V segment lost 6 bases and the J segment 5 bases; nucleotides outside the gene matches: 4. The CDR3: CASRYRGPETQYF. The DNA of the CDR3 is TGTGCCAGCAGATACAGGGGGCCGGAGACCCAGTACTTC.

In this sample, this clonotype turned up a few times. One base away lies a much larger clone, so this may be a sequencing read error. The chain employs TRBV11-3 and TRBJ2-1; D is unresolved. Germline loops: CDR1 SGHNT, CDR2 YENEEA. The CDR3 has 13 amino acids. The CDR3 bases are TGTGCCAACAGCTTACCGGCGGACAATGAGCAGTTCTTC. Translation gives CANSLPADNEQFF.

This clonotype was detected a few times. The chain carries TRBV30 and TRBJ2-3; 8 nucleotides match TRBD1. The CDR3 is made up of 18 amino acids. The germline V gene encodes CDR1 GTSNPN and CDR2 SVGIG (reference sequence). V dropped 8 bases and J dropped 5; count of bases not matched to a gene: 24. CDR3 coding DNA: TGTGCCCCAGTGTTGCAAGAGCCCGGGACAGGCTTTTTAGATACGCAGTATTTT. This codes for CAPVLQEPGTGFLDTQYF.

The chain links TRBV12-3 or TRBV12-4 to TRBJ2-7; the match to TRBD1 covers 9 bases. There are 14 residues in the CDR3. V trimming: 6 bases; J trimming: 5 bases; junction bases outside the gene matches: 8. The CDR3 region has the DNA TGTGCCAGCAGAATGACAGGGGGTAGAAACGAGCAGTACTTC. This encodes CASRMTGGRNEQYF.

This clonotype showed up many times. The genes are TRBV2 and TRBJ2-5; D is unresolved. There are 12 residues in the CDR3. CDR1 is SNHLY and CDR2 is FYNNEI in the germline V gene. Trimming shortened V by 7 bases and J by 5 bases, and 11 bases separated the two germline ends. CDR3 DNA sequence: TGTGCCAGCATGGACCTCCCGGAGACCCAGTACTTC. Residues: CASMDLPETQYF.

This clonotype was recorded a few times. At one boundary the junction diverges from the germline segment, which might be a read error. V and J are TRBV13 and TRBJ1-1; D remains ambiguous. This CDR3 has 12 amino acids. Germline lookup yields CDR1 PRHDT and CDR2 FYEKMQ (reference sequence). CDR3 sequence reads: CASSSRITEVFF. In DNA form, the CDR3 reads TGTGCCAGCAGCTCCCGGATCACTGAAGTTTTCTTT. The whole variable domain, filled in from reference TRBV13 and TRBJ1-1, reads AAGVIQSPRHLIKEKRETATLKCYPIPRHDTVYWYQQGPGQDPQFLISFYEKMQSDKGSIPDRFSAQQFSDYHSELNMSSLELGDSALYFCASSSRITEVFFGQGTRLTVV.

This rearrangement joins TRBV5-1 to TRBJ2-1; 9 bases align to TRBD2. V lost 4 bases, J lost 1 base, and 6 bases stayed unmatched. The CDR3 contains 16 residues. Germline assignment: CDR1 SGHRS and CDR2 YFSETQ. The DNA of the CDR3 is TGCGCCAGCAGCCAGACTAGCGGCCAGTCCTACAATGAGCAGTTCTTC. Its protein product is CASSQTSGQSYNEQFF.

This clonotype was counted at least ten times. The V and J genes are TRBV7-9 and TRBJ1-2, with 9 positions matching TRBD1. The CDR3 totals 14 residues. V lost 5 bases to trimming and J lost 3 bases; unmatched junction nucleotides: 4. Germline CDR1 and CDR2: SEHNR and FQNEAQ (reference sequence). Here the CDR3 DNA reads TGTGCCAGCAGCCCGGGACAGGGCTACTATGGCTACACCTTC. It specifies CASSPGQGYYGYTF.

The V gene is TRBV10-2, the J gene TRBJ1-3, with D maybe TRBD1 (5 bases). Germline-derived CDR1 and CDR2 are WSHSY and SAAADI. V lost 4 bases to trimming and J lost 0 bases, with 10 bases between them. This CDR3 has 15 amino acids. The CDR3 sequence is CASSGLQDSGNTIYF. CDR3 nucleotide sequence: TGCGCCAGCAGTGGCCTACAGGACTCTGGAAACACCATATATTTT.